Listed here is a single T cell receptor beta chain. This clone is deemed medium-sized (0.01 to 0.1%). Its binding antigen is unknown. No base qualities exist here, and no much larger clone lies one base off it. This sample is drawn from a study of T cell responses to AZD1222 COVID-19 vaccine (dated by TCRdb to the early 2020s). Notes on the research overall: Because spike-specific TCR depth and breadth did not differ between the two schedules, AZD1222 recipients who got a second dose at roughly 4 weeks were pooled with those who got a second dose at roughly 12 weeks. TCR sequencing was performed for roughly 250 trial participants, of whom roughly 200 were given two doses of AZD1222 and approximately 26 were given two doses of MenACWY control vaccine. Enrollment into the trials was organized by age into subgroups of 18-55, 56-69 and 70-plus years, and those subgroups contained approximately 150, 30 and 60 TCR-sequenced participants, respectively.

This sample's time point label indicates: baseline before first vaccination. Samples from vaccinated people were obtained from the UK trials COV001 and COV002, which included a single-blind randomized controlled phase 2/3 trial of AZD1222 (ChAdOx1 nCoV-19) in healthy adults. For TCRbeta chain sequencing, PBMC samples from trial participants were taken at day 0 and at day 28 after the second dose. Broad study findings and their caveats: Epitopes outside the regions mutated in the B.1.351 and B.1.1.7 variants were reportedly recognized by nearly half of the unique spike-specific TCRs. Because no day 14 peak-response samples were available, repertoires were characterized only after the peak T cell response. Only a handful of AZD1222 recipients were SARS-CoV-2 seropositive at baseline, limiting conclusions about previously exposed vaccinees. After two AZD1222 doses, spike-specific TCR breadth and depth were significantly higher than at day 0 and than in MenACWY recipients. The whole spike protein was spanned by vaccine-associated CD4 TCRs, and dominant responses were seen in regions 160-218 and 743-854. In the small 56-69-year group, the increase in depth fell short of significance, most likely because of low power. Most participants were white British and females outnumbered males, and the authors suggested that clonal diversity may have been underestimated.

V is pared back by 6 bases and J by 7 bases, with 6 bases lying between the germline termini. The CDR3 covers 11 residues, taking in both the cysteine and the phenylalanine. Here the CDR3 DNA is all that survives: 33 bases in frame from base 1. Reading the germline V gene (reference sequence) gives CDR1 LNHDA and CDR2 SQIVND. The CDR3 regions of human TCRbeta chains were analyzed by immunosequencing. Per the original workflow: TCRs in the repertoires were matched against a reference library of SARS-CoV-2-specific TCRs that had been generated with the MIRA antigen-specificity platform. Breadth was defined as the fraction of unique TCRs that were SARS-CoV-2-associated, and depth was defined as the fraction of total T cells that were SARS-CoV-2-associated. Using the MIRA data, every spike-specific TCR was mapped to the spike region that the TCR reacted to and assigned to either a CD4 or a CD8 class. Log10-transformed breadth and depth values were compared by one-way ANOVA with Sidak's multiple comparisons tests. TCRdb stores this immuneACCESS table with in-frame sequences only. Part of the clones is absent; in the studies checked, under half of the shortfall reflects unresolved V genes, and no reason is known for the rest. V and J calls and clone size are those listed in that table; D and trimming were worked out from the DNA. The sample contains about 110,000 clones, roughly 87% of them found a single time. The ten largest clones represent approximately 4.7% of the sample.

The V and J genes are TRBV19 and TRBJ2-2, with no reliable assignment of the D segment. This clonotype was obtained from an adult in good health. The sample in question was peripheral blood, obtained on day 0 of AZD1222 vaccination. The nucleotide sequence reads as follows: TGTGCCAGTAGCTCAAACGGGGAGCTGTTTTTT. Translated, it gives CASSSNGELFF.